This entry lists 18 T cell receptor beta chains sequenced from one sample in a study of blood T cell repertoires in COVID-19 (dated by TCRdb to 2018 to 2020). The library was made by the immunoSEQ multiplex PCR assay. TCRdb holds this immuneACCESS table with in-frame rearrangements only. Some clones are missing; in checked studies, unresolved V genes explain under half, and the rest has no known cause. This sample has 200,000 to 250,000 clones in its table, and approximately 90% of those were observed once. The ten top clones hold 9.5% to 15% of the sample. The sequencing input was peripheral blood. The origin of the receptors is a woman aged 18 to 35 who had recovered from COVID-19.

The chain carries TRBV29-1 and TRBJ1-2, with 7 positions matching TRBD1. The CDR3 is 11 residues long. Germline CDR1 is SQVTM and CDR2 is ANQGSEA. Trimming took 4 bases from V and 8 from J; bases not matched to a gene: 4. The DNA of the CDR3 is TGCAGCGTTGTAAGGGGGCAAGGCTACACCTTC. This codes for CSVVRGQGYTF.

In this sample, this clone turned up once. This sequence joins TRBV12-5 and TRBJ2-3, with TRBD2 matching over 8 bases. V was pared by 3 bases and J by 6 bases, with 11 bases of the junction left unmatched. From germline, CDR1 is LGHNT and CDR2 FRNRAP. The CDR3 is 16 residues long. This CDR3 reads CASGFLAGLWGDTQYF. The CDR3 region has the DNA TGTGCTAGTGGTTTCCTAGCGGGCCTCTGGGGGGATACGCAGTATTTT.

This chain links TRBV30 with TRBJ2-3; a weak D match, TRBD2 (6 bases). This CDR3 has 17 residues. Germline-derived CDR1 and CDR2 are GTSNPN and SVGIG (reference sequence). Trimming left V 2 bases short and J 3 bases short, with 21 bases between. The CDR3 DNA reads as TGTGCCTGGAGTCGCCCACTAGCCGGGAGAATAACAGATACGCAGTATTTT. It codes for CAWSRPLAGRITDTQYF.

This clone was counted a single time. This CDR3 is also generated by other DNA sequences in the sample. The J gene is TRBJ1-1, the V gene TRBV7-9, with D hard to call. Trimming removed 1 base from V and 5 bases from J, with 5 bases in between. CDR3 length: 12 amino acids. The V gene's germline CDR1 is SEHNR and CDR2 FQNEAQ (reference sequence). In DNA form, the CDR3 reads TGTGCCAGCAGCTTAGTTCGTACTGAAGCTTTCTTT. Translation gives CASSLVRTEAFF.

This clone was recorded once. The rearrangement links TRBV29-1 to TRBJ2-3; 9 bases map to TRBD2. The CDR3 spans 15 residues. Germline V CDR1 and CDR2: SQVTM, ANQGSEA. Losses at the gene ends were 4 bases for V and 0 bases for J; bases not matched to a gene: 5. Written as DNA, the CDR3 is TGCAGCGTTGCCGATACTAGCGGGAGCACAGATACGCAGTATTTT. Amino acid sequence: CSVADTSGSTDTQYF.

This clone was recorded once. The J gene is TRBJ2-7, the V gene TRBV30; 11 bases are a match to TRBD2. Trimming cost V 4 bases and J 7 bases; bases outside gene matches: 6. The CDR3 has 13 residues. In germline, CDR1 is GTSNPN, CDR2 SVGIG (reference sequence). In nucleotides, the CDR3 is TGTGCCTGGACTAGCGGGAGGTACTTAGAGCAGTACTTC. Translating it yields CAWTSGRYLEQYF.

The chain combines TRBV6-5 with TRBJ2-5; maybe TRBD2 (6 bases). Per the germline V gene, CDR1 is MNHEY and CDR2 is SVGAGI. CDR3 length equals 12 residues. V was shortened by 6 bases and J by 5 bases, with 10 bases between the two germline ends. This chain's CDR3 is CASRGGRETQYF. The CDR3, as DNA: TGTGCCAGCAGGGGGGGTCGCGAGACCCAGTACTTC.

A word on this clone: The junction does not match germline at one end; this may be a read error. The CDR3 sequence is CASSGRAGFNEQFF. The CDR3, as DNA: TGTGCCAGTAGCGGGAGGGCCGGTTTCAATGAGCAGTTCTTC. The V and J genes are TRBV9 and TRBJ2-1; 11 nucleotides align to TRBD2. There are 14 residues in the CDR3. CDR1 is SGDLS and CDR2 is YYNGEE in the germline V gene.

V usage is TRBV15 and J usage is TRBJ2-1; TRBD2 matches at 10 bases. CDR1 and CDR2 (germline): LNHNV, YYDKDF (reference sequence). CDR3 size: 20 residues. The ends lost 0 bases at V and 4 bases at J; junction bases unmatched: 15. CDR3 coding DNA: TGTGCCACCAGCAGAGATCTTGGGCTAGCGGGAGAAGGTTCATACAATGAGCAGTTCTTC. Protein sequence: CATSRDLGLAGEGSYNEQFF.

The rearrangement uses TRBV6-4 and TRBJ2-1, with 14 bases that match TRBD2. The V gene end was trimmed by 6 bases and the J gene end by 8 bases; junction bases not matched to a gene: 6. Germline V gives CDR1 MRHNA, CDR2 SNTAGT. The CDR3 loop spans 15 amino acids. This CDR3 reads CASSGTSGSLDEQFF. The DNA of the CDR3 is TGTGCCAGCAGCGGGACTAGCGGGAGTCTCGATGAGCAGTTCTTC.

The chain uses TRBV19 and TRBJ1-2, with 7 bases aligning to TRBD1. Unmatched junction bases numbered 8, after V lost 5 bases and J lost 8 bases. The CDR3 length is 13 residues. Germline V gene lookup returns CDR1 LNHDA and CDR2 SQIVND (reference sequence). CDR3 region: CASSLLRGQGYTF. The CDR3, as DNA: TGTGCCAGTAGTCTTTTGAGGGGGCAAGGCTACACCTTC.

The rearrangement joins TRBV11-2 to TRBJ1-6; D is perhaps TRBD1 (5 bases). V was cut by 5 bases and J by 10 bases, with 18 bases left in between. The CDR3 is made up of 15 amino acids. CDR1 is SGHAT, CDR2 FQNNGV, per germline. The chain's CDR3 is CASSPEGRGESPLHF. The CDR3, as DNA: TGTGCCAGCAGCCCCGAAGGGAGGGGCGAATCACCCCTCCACTTT.

The chain employs TRBV7-3 and TRBJ1-1; TRBD1 is a possible D gene (6 bases). V dropped 5 bases and J dropped 0 bases, with 7 bases sitting between them. The CDR3 spans 13 residues. Germline V gene lookup returns CDR1 SGHTA and CDR2 FQGTGA. CDR3 sequence: CASSRTVNTEAFF. The CDR3 DNA sequence: TGTGCCAGCAGCCGGACAGTGAACACTGAAGCTTTCTTT.

This clone was found once. The rearrangement uses TRBV9 and TRBJ1-2; TRBD1 agrees at 9 bases. The junction had 3 bases not matched to a gene; V was cut back by 3 bases and J by 6 bases. Per germline, CDR1 SGDLS and CDR2 YYNGEE. The CDR3 is 13 residues long. CDR3 sequence (DNA): TGTGCCAGCAGCGCACAGGGGGCAGATGGCTACACCTTC. Its protein product is CASSAQGADGYTF.

The table lists this clone with a few counts. This sequence joins TRBV27 and TRBJ2-3; D perhaps matches TRBD1 (5 bases). Trimming removed 2 bases from V and 2 bases from J, with 8 bases in between. From germline, CDR1 is MNHEY and CDR2 SMNVEV (reference sequence). The CDR3 is 14 residues long. The CDR3 region is CASSLTRDTDTQYF. Here the CDR3 DNA reads TGTGCCAGCAGTTTAACCAGGGACACAGATACGCAGTATTTT.

This chain uses TRBV7-6 with TRBJ1-5, with D maybe TRBD1 (6 bases). CDR1 and CDR2 (germline): SGHVS, FNYEAQ. The CDR3 contains 15 residues. Trimming pared 5 bases from V and 0 bases from J, leaving 11 bases between. CDR3 sequence: CASSQNRDSNQPQHF. In nucleotides, the CDR3 is TGTGCCAGCAGCCAGAACAGGGATAGCAATCAGCCCCAGCATTTT.

This chain uses TRBV30 with TRBJ2-2; 9 bases are a match to TRBD1. The CDR3 sequence is 14 residues long. Germline V gene lookup returns CDR1 GTSNPN and CDR2 SVGIG (reference sequence). The V segment lost 3 bases and the J segment 5 bases; nucleotides outside the gene matches: 4. The CDR3 DNA reads TGTGCCTGGAGGGGACAGGGTTCGACCGGGGAGCTGTTTTTT. Amino acids: CAWRGQGSTGELFF.

This sequence joins TRBV29-1 and TRBJ1-2; TRBD1 matches at 8 bases. V lost 6 bases and J lost 4; bases outside the gene matches: 7. CDR1 SQVTM and CDR2 ANQGSEA come from the germline V gene. The CDR3 loop spans 13 amino acids. For the CDR3, the DNA is TGCAGCGTGTCCCCAGACAGGGGCTATGGCTACACCTTC. Translated: CSVSPDRGYGYTF.